This paragraph covers one T cell receptor beta chain sequence. Its target is unknown. The junction departs from the called germline gene at one end, perhaps through a read error. The CDR3 totals 12 residues. Germline V lookup: CDR1 ENHRY, CDR2 SYGVKD. The data were obtained in a study of T cell responses to AZD1222 COVID-19 vaccine. Overall study findings and caveats: The reported proportion of spike-specific TCRs targeting unmutated variant regions was nearly half. AZD1222 recipients seropositive at baseline numbered only 6 or 7.

The assay was immunoSEQ multiplex PCR, and TCRdb's table has in-frame clones only and misses some. The top ten hold 3.6% of the sample, which has 150,000 to 200,000 clones, more than 90% seen once. The chain employs TRBV10-3 and TRBJ2-7; TRBD1 matches at 8 bases. Sequencing was performed on peripheral blood, taken 28 days after the second dose of the MenACWY control vaccine. The TCR sequence derives from an adult who received the MenACWY meningococcal vaccine as a control. For the CDR3, the DNA is TGTGCCATCAGTGATAATCGGGGACAGGAACACTTC. Its translation: CAISDNRGQEHF.